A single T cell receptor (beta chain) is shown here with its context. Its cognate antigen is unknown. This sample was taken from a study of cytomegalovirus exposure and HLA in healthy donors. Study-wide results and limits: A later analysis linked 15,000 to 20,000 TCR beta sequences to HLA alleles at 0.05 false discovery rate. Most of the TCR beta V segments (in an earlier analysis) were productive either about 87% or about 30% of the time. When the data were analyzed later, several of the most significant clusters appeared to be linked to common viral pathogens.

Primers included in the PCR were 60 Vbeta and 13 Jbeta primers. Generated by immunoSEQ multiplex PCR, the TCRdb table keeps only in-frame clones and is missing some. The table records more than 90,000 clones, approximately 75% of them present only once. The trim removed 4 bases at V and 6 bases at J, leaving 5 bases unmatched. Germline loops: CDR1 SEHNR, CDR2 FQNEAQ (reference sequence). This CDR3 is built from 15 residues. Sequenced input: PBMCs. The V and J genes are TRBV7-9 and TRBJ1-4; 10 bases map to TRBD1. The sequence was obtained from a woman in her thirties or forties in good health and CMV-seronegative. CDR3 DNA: TGTGCCAGCAGCTCTACGGGACAGGGGCATGAAAAACTGTTTTTT. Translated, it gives CASSSTGQGHEKLFF.